Here is one T cell receptor beta chain with its context. Antigen specificity is unknown. The entry originates in a study of post-analysis software for immune sequencing data. The overall study: The disease courses spanned relapsing-remitting, secondary progressive and progressive-relapsing forms of multiple sclerosis. Overall study findings and caveats: Compared with controls, patients had more of about 5 TRBV segments, including TRBV5-6, TRBV5-1 and TRBV20-1.

Unique-molecular-identifier-tagged TCR beta cDNA libraries were used. Out of roughly 0.95 to 10 million T cells, a few hundred thousand cDNA molecules were generated. MiXCR was run by TCRdb on the PCR reads, yielding one entry per CDR3 protein. The sample yields roughly 800,000 distinct CDR3 sequences, 53% seen once. CDR3 length equals 12 residues. Germline V gene lookup returns CDR1 SGHRS and CDR2 YFSETQ. Deletions cut 1 base from V and 8 bases from J, with 7 bases between. Material for sequencing was blood. The chain links TRBV5-1 to TRBJ2-4, with D hard to call. This sequence originates from a girl under 18 with multiple sclerosis. DNA of the CDR3: TGCGCCAGCAGCTTGCCCAATCACATTCAGTACTTC. The encoded protein is CASSLPNHIQYF.